The clone carrying this TCR beta chain has more than one count but fewer than ten. Its antigen is as yet unknown. The bulk TCR libraries were made with methods described before and with listed TCR primers. TCRdb redid the calling of the PCR reads with MiXCR, one entry per CDR3 protein. Of 490,000 or so distinct CDR3 sequences in the sample, less than 30% were seen once. These data belong to a study of molecular identifiers for immune sequencing clone quantification. Study results and limitations: Identical TCR molecules sharing a barcode could underestimate highly expanded clone sizes. Spiked Jurkat TCR RNA equivalent to one cell reportedly surfaced among over 850,000 naive cells.

From germline, CDR1 is SGDLS and CDR2 YYNGEE. This CDR3 contains 12 residues. The V end lost 4 bases, the J end lost 6 bases, and 10 bases lay between the germline ends. The sequenced sample was naive CD8+ T cells from blood, with Jurkat cell RNA spiked in. As for subset: FACS-sorted CD8+CD4-CCR7+CD45RA+ naive T cells. The chain employs TRBV9 and TRBJ1-1; D may be TRBD1 (6 bases). The receptor was isolated from a human donor in good health. Some libraries in this study had Jurkat cell RNA spiked in. CDR3 amino acids: CASSSQGSEAFF. The CDR3 bases are TGTGCCAGCAGCTCCCAGGGGTCTGAAGCTTTCTTT.